This entry is about one T cell receptor beta chain. Antigen: not known. These data are taken from a study of CD8 T cells in ankylosing spondylitis. Points from the study as a whole: The study identified a TCR beta motif of several highly homologous variants that appeared characteristic of ankylosing spondylitis blood. Disease-associated clones were reportedly significantly overrepresented in matched ankylosing spondylitis synovial fluid. Certain motif variants had earlier appeared in reactive arthritis synovial fluid and blood.

Quantitative 5'-RACE with molecular barcodes produced the TCR beta libraries. TCRdb re-called the 5' RACE reads through MiXCR, storing one row per CDR3 protein. The repertoire holds approximately 540,000 distinct CDR3 sequences, roughly 13% seen once, with under 7.5% in the top ten. The receptor's source is a male donor with ankylosing spondylitis. Material: blood, either unsorted or a sorted T cell fraction (not recorded which).

CDR3 nucleotides: TGTGCCAGCAGCCGTCAATACGGAAGACAGGGATGGGACACTGAAGCTTTCTTT. As protein: CASSRQYGRQGWDTEAFF. The chain couples TRBV5-6 to TRBJ1-1; 7 nucleotides agree with TRBD1. Trimming cost V 4 bases and J 3 bases; bases outside gene matches: 18. This CDR3 comprises 18 residues. The V gene's germline CDR1 is SGHDT and CDR2 YYEEEE. Together with reference TRBV5-6 and TRBJ1-1, the CDR3 gives the full variable domain: DAGVTQSPTHLIKTRGQQVTLRCSPKSGHDTVSWYQQALGQGPQFIFQYYEEEERQRGNFPDRFSGHQFPNYSSELNVNALLLGDSALYLCASSRQYGRQGWDTEAFFGQGTRLTVV.